This T cell receptor beta chain was sequenced for a study of blood T cells in healthy people across ages. For the study at large: T cells yielded about one barcoded beta molecule per two cells through template switching.

This clonotype was observed many times. Together with a sample-barcoded 5' primer, a J-beta primer mix was included in a second PCR lasting roughly 6 to 12 cycles. The template-switch adaptor was a 5' adaptor with 12 random nucleotides. It tagged each cDNA molecule. TCRdb called the 5' RACE reads again in MiXCR, with one record for every CDR3 protein. The repertoire holds 850,000 or so distinct CDR3 sequences, with 29% as singletons. The CDR3 extends over 12 amino acids. Trimming took off 10 bases at V and 0 bases at J, with 9 bases between the two ends. The sample consisted of blood. The sequence came from a woman aged 80 or older in good health. This sequence joins TRBV12-3 or TRBV12-4 and TRBJ1-1; the D is unclear. As DNA, the CDR3 is TGTGCCACCCGGGGATTGAACACTGAAGCTTTCTTT. The encoded protein is CATRGLNTEAFF.